These 19 T cell receptor beta chains originate from one sample sequenced in a study of a mutant IDH1 vaccine in newly diagnosed glioma. Indicated time point: week 47, end of study. Each dose delivered 300 ug of mutant IDH1 20-mer peptide subcutaneously with imiquimod. The antigens of these receptors remain unknown. Method: immunoSEQ multiplex PCR; TCRdb's copy keeps in-frame clones and lacks some. The sample has 10,000 to 15,000 clones; around 78% are singletons. The sequencing used PBMCs, collected from a glioma patient whose treatment included an IDH1 peptide vaccine. The source is a woman between 35 and 50 years old with glioma.

The chain links TRBV7-3 to TRBJ2-7; TRBD1 aligns across 7 bases. From germline, CDR1 is SGHTA and CDR2 FQGTGA. With V trimmed by 5 bases and J by 4 bases, 11 bases remained unmatched. The CDR3 is 15 residues long. The CDR3 here is CASSNTTGSRYEQYF. In DNA, the CDR3 is TGTGCCAGCAGCAACACGACAGGGAGTAGGTACGAGCAGTACTTC.

J is TRBJ2-7 and V is TRBV4-1, with unresolved D. The CDR3 extends over 14 amino acids. Trimming removed 0 bases at V and 2 bases at J, with 8 bases between. Germline CDR1 reads MGHRA; CDR2 reads YSYEKL. This chain's CDR3 is CASSQDRAPYEQYF. Written as DNA, the CDR3 is TGCGCCAGCAGCCAAGATCGGGCCCCCTACGAGCAGTACTTC.

The genes are TRBV10-3 and TRBJ2-3; the D is unclear. Germline V gene lookup returns CDR1 ENHRY and CDR2 SYGVKD. The CDR3 is 12 amino acids. Trimming shortened V by 2 bases and J by 10 bases, and 10 bases separated the two germline ends. For the CDR3, the DNA is TGTGCCATCAGTGAGCCTAGGATGGCGCAGTATTTT. Translating it yields CAISEPRMAQYF.

V usage is TRBV7-9 and J usage is TRBJ2-4; 7 bases fit TRBD1. CDR1 SEHNR and CDR2 FQNEAQ come from the germline V gene (reference sequence). There are 15 residues in the CDR3. V lost 5 bases, J lost 0 bases, and 4 bases stayed unmatched. The CDR3 coding sequence is TGTGCCAGCAGCCCGGGACAGCTAGCCAAAAACATTCAGTACTTC. Translating gives CASSPGQLAKNIQYF.

This rearrangement joins TRBV5-4 to TRBJ2-4; D is ambiguous. Germline assignment: CDR1 SGHNT and CDR2 YYREEE (reference sequence). CDR3 length: 18 residues. Trimming removed 4 bases from V and 0 bases from J, with 20 bases in between. The CDR3 here is CASSHGPRDLVAKNIQYF. DNA of the CDR3: TGTGCCAGCAGCCACGGACCGAGAGACTTAGTAGCCAAAAACATTCAGTACTTC.

This sequence joins TRBV7-9 and TRBJ1-1; D gene ambiguous. Between the trimmed V and J ends, which lost 3 bases and 5 bases, there was a span of 10 bases. The germline CDR1 and CDR2 sequences are SEHNR and FQNEAQ (reference sequence). The CDR3 runs to 13 residues. In DNA, the CDR3 is TGTGCCAGCAGCTTTACCGGGAATACTGAAGCTTTCTTT. Its protein is CASSFTGNTEAFF.

The chain links TRBV15 to TRBJ1-1, with D possibly TRBD1 on 5 matching bases. V was trimmed by 8 bases and J by 2 bases, leaving 12 bases between them. This CDR3 has 13 residues. The germline CDR1 and CDR2 sequences are LNHNV and YYDKDF (reference sequence). In DNA, the CDR3 is TGTGCCACCGGCCGGGGCGTTAACACTGAAGCTTTCTTT. Translation: CATGRGVNTEAFF.

The chain couples TRBV4-1 to TRBJ1-2, with TRBD1 identical over 11 bases. V dropped 4 bases and J dropped 1; count of bases not matched to a gene: 8. The CDR3 loop spans 17 amino acids. Germline V gives CDR1 MGHRA, CDR2 YSYEKL. The CDR3 nucleotides are TGCGCCAGCAGCCGTGGACAGGGGGCCAGCCTTAACTATGGCTACACCTTC. This sequence encodes CASSRGQGASLNYGYTF.

The chain couples TRBV5-1 to TRBJ2-1; 8 bases are a match to TRBD2. CDR3 length: 16 residues. J gave up 6 bases and V 5 bases, and 13 bases lay outside the gene matches. Germline-derived CDR1 and CDR2 are SGHRS and YFSETQ. DNA of the CDR3: TGCGCCAGCAGTAGCCAGAGCGGGGGCGCCACCAATGAGCAGTTCTTC. It specifies CASSSQSGGATNEQFF.

This clone was detected only a few times. The chain is built from TRBV27 and TRBJ2-2, with D possibly TRBD1 on 5 matching bases. The CDR3 is made up of 15 amino acids. Trimming took 3 bases from V and 0 from J, leaving 8 bases between them. Germline V gives CDR1 MNHEY, CDR2 SMNVEV (reference sequence). CDR3 coding DNA: TGTGCCAGCAGTTTGTCCAGGGCGAACACCGGGGAGCTGTTTTTT. This translates into CASSLSRANTGELFF.

This clone has a handful of counts. The V call is TRBV7-9, the J call TRBJ1-1; 9 nucleotides agree with TRBD1. With 1 base clipped from V and 5 bases from J, the junction kept 14 bases outside the gene matches. The germline V gene encodes CDR1 SEHNR and CDR2 FQNEAQ (reference sequence). The CDR3 consists of 18 residues. CDR3 residues: CASSLETGGVVSRTEAFF. DNA for the CDR3: TGTGCCAGCAGCTTAGAAACAGGGGGCGTCGTCTCTCGGACTGAAGCTTTCTTT.

The CDR3, as DNA: TGTGCCAGCAGTGCGGGACAGGGGGAAAGAAATTCACCCCTCCACTTT. This codes for CASSAGQGERNSPLHF. The chain couples TRBV6-1 to TRBJ1-6; 11 nucleotides align to TRBD1. Trimming cost V 4 bases and J 7 bases; bases outside gene matches: 6. Germline CDR1 reads MNHNS; CDR2 reads SASEGT. This CDR3 comprises 16 residues.

On this clone itself: The junction departs from germline at one end; a sequencing error may be responsible. This chain links TRBV29-1 with TRBJ2-5; 7 bases agree with TRBD2. Germline CDR1 and CDR2: SQVTM and ANQGSEA. The CDR3 has 13 residues. The CDR3 loop is CSATGGNQGTQYF. Written as DNA, the CDR3 is TGCAGCGCTACGGGGGGAAATCAAGGGACCCAGTACTTC.

This clone was picked up one time. The chain links TRBV28 to TRBJ1-5, with D maybe TRBD1 (6 bases). Germline CDR1 MDHEN, CDR2 SYDVKM. Trimming pared 5 bases from V and 0 bases from J, leaving 14 bases between. CDR3 length: 16 residues. In nucleotides, the CDR3 is TGTGCCAGCAGTCATCAGGGGCTAGATAGCAATCAGCCCCAGCATTTT. This codes for CASSHQGLDSNQPQHF.

The rearrangement uses TRBV7-2 and TRBJ2-1; 7 nucleotides line up with TRBD1. CDR1 is SGHTA and CDR2 is FQGNSA in the germline V gene. The CDR3 spans 14 residues. V dropped 6 bases and J dropped 9; count of bases not matched to a gene: 11. The CDR3 is CASRPRTGAVEQFF. As DNA, the CDR3 is TGTGCCAGCAGGCCACGAACAGGGGCGGTTGAGCAGTTCTTC. The entire variable domain, with the rest obtained from reference TRBV7-2 and TRBJ2-1, is as follows: GAGVSQSPSNKVTEKGKDVELRCDPISGHTALYWYRQSLGQGLEFLIYFQGNSAPDKSGLPSDRFSAERTGGSVSTLTIQRTQQEDSAVYLCASRPRTGAVEQFFGPGTRLTVL.

The chain joins TRBV2 to TRBJ2-7, with TRBD1 matching 10 bases. This CDR3 is 16 amino acids long. The J segment lost 5 bases and the V segment lost 10 bases, leaving 17 bases of the junction unmatched. Germline loops: CDR1 SNHLY, CDR2 FYNNEI. CDR3 nucleotide sequence: TGTGCCACCCCTCGGCCGGGACAGGGGACTTTGCACGAGCAGTACTTC. It specifies CATPRPGQGTLHEQYF. Full variable domain (rest looked up from reference TRBV2 and TRBJ2-7): EPEVTQTPSHQVTQMGQEVILRCVPISNHLYFYWYRQILGQKVEFLVSFYNNEISEKSEIFDDQFSVERPDGSNFTLKIRSTKLEDSAMYFCATPRPGQGTLHEQYFGPGTRLTVT.

The rearrangement uses TRBV10-3 and TRBJ2-1; D call uncertain. This CDR3 is built from 13 residues. CDR1 ENHRY and CDR2 SYGVKD come from the germline V gene. V was trimmed by 10 bases and J by 0 bases, leaving 10 bases between them. CDR3 sequence (DNA): TGTGCCACCCAGGATTACTCCTACAATGAGCAGTTCTTC. Translation gives CATQDYSYNEQFF.

This rearrangement joins TRBV7-2 to TRBJ2-3; 7 bases align to TRBD1. The CDR3 sequence is 16 residues long. Germline values: CDR1 SGHTA, CDR2 FQGNSA. V was clipped by 7 bases and J by 6 bases; unmatched bases: 16. This CDR3 reads CASTLSGTDHSDTQYF. The CDR3 DNA is TGTGCCAGCACTCTATCTGGGACAGACCATAGCGATACGCAGTATTTT.

The chain joins TRBV6-6 to TRBJ2-2; D unresolved. Trimming removed 8 bases from V and 4 bases from J, with 17 bases in between. Looked up from germline, CDR1 is MNHNY and CDR2 is SVGAGI (reference sequence). The CDR3 spans 15 residues. The CDR3 reads CASLNSGVSTGELFF. The CDR3 DNA sequence: TGTGCCAGCCTTAACTCTGGGGTGAGCACCGGGGAGCTGTTTTTT.